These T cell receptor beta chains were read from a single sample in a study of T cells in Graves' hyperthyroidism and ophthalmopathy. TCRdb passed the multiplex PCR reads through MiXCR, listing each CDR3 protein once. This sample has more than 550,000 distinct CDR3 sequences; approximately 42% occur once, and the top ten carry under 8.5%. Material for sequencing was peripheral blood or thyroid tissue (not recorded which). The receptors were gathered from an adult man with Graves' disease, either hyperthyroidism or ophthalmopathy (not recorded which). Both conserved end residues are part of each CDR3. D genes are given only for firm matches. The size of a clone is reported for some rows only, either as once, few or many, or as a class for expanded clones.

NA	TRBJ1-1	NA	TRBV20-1	TGCAGTGCTAGAGGAGCAGGCCGCGGGACTGAAGCTTTCTTT	CSARGAGRGTEAFF
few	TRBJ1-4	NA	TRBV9	TGTGCCAGCAGCCAAGGGGGAGTCAAGACCTTT	CASSQGGVKTF
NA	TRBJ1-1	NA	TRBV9	TGTGCCAGCAGTGAAGCGCCTGGGATTGAAGCTTTCTTT	CASSEAPGIEAFF
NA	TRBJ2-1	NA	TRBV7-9	TGTGCCAGCAGACTAAGAGTCCAGGGCGATGAGCAGTTCTTC	CASRLRVQGDEQFF
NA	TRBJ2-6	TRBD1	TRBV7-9	TGTGCCAGTCGCCCACAGGGGGCTGGGGCCAACGTCCTGACTTTC	CASRPQGAGANVLTF
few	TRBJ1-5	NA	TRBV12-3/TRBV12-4	TGTGCCAGCAGTTTTTGGGGCTCCAATCAGCCCCAGCATTTT	CASSFWGSNQPQHF
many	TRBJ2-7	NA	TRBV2	TGTGCCAGCAGACCCGGGACTTCAAACTACGAGCAGTACTTC	CASRPGTSNYEQYF
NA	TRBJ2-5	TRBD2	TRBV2	TGTGCTAAGCGGGGGACTAGCGGCCCAGAGACCCAGTACTTC	CAKRGTSGPETQYF
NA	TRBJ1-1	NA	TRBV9	TGTGCCAGCAGCGTAGAACAGGGCGGCACTGAAGCTTTCTTT	CASSVEQGGTEAFF
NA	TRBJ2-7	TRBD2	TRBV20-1	TGCAGTGCCTTTACTAGCGGCGAGCAGTACTTC	CSAFTSGEQYF
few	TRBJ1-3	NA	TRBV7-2	TGTGCCAGCAGCTTGGTATCGGGTCAGAGCTCTGGAAACACCATATATTTT	CASSLVSGQSSGNTIYF
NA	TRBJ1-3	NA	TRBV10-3	TGTGCCAGCAGCCCCGTGGGGAGGTCTGGAAACACCATATATTTT	CASSPVGRSGNTIYF
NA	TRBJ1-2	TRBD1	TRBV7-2	TGTGCCAGCAGCTTAGCGGCTACAGGGGTAGCTAACTATGGCTACACCTTC	CASSLAATGVANYGYTF
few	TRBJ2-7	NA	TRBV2	TGTGCCAGCAGCCAAACAGGGTCCGGGGAGCAGTACTTC	CASSQTGSGEQYF
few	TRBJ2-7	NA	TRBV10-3	TGTGCCAGCAGTTTAGGGAGCGGCGGTCCCAATTACGAGCAGTACTTC	CASSLGSGGPNYEQYF
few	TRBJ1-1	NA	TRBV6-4	TGTGCCAGCAGTCGCAGGAGGAACACTGAAGCTTTCTTT	CASSRRRNTEAFF
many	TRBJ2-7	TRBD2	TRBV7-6	TGTGCCAGCAGCTTAGCGACTAGCGGGAGCTCCTACGAGCAGTACTTC	CASSLATSGSSYEQYF
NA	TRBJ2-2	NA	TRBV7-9	TGTGCCAGCAGCTTAGCCGCTCTCGCGAACACCGGGGAGCTGTTTTTT	CASSLAALANTGELFF
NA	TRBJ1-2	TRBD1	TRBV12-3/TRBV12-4	TGTGCCAGCGCCTCCGGGACAGGGAATCGCTATGGCTACACCTTC	CASASGTGNRYGYTF
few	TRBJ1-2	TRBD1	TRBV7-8	TGTGCCAGCAGCGCGGACAGGGACAGAGACTACTATGGCTACACCTTC	CASSADRDRDYYGYTF
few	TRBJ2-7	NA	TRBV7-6	TGTGCCAGCAGCTATCGGAGATTTTACGAGCAGTACTTC	CASSYRRFYEQYF
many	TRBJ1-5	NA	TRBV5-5	TGTGCCAGCAGCTTGATGGGTGGCAATCAGCCCCAGCATTTT	CASSLMGGNQPQHF
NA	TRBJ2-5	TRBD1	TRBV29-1	TGCAGCGTAGCTTCCGGGACAGGGCGGGTTGCCCCCCAGTACTTC	CSVASGTGRVAPQYF
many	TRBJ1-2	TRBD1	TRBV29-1	TGCAGCGTAGATGTGGGACAGGGATACGGCTACACCTTC	CSVDVGQGYGYTF
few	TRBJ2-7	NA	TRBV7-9	TGCGCCAGCAGCCTCAGGGGGGAGTACGAGCAGTACTTC	CASSLRGEYEQYF
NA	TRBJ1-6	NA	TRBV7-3	TGTGCCAGCAGATCGGCGAATTCACCCCTCCACTTT	CASRSANSPLHF
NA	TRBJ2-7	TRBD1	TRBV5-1	TGCGCCAGCAGCGGGGACAGGGGGGTTCCCTACGAGCAGTACTTC	CASSGDRGVPYEQYF
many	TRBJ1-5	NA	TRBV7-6	TGTGCCAGCAGTGTCGGAGGGATTCAGCCCCAGCATTTT	CASSVGGIQPQHF
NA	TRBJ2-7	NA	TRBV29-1	TGCAGCGTTGAAGATCCAGGGGGACTAGAATGGGGCGACGAGCAGTACTTC	CSVEDPGGLEWGDEQYF
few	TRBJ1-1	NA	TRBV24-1	TGTGCCACCAGCTCTAGGGGCCCTGACACTGAAGCTTTCTTT	CATSSRGPDTEAFF
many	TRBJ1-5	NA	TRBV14	TGTGCCAGCAGCCAAGGACTCAATCAGCCCCAGCATTTT	CASSQGLNQPQHF
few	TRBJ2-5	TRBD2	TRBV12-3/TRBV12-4	TGTGCCAGCAGTCCTTCGGGAGGGATCGAGACCCAGTACTTC	CASSPSGGIETQYF
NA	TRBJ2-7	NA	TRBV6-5	TGTGCCAGCAGCCAAGCCCCTGGTCCCTACGAGCAGTACTTC	CASSQAPGPYEQYF
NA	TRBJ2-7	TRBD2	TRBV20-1	TGCAGTGCTAGCCCGGGAGGGGACGGGGAGACCTACGAGCAGTACTTC	CSASPGGDGETYEQYF
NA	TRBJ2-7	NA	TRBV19	TGTGCCAGTAGGATCCGCCTAGCTTACGAGCAGTACTTC	CASRIRLAYEQYF
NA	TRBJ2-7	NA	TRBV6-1	TGTGCCAGCAGTGGTGACGGGTTCTCCGAGCAGTACTTC	CASSGDGFSEQYF
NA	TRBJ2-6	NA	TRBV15	TGTGCCACCAGCAGAGATCTGACTTTC	CATSRDLTF
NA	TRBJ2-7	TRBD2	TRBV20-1	TGCAGTGCTAGACTAGGGACTAGCGGGAGAGTGTACGAGCAGTACTTC	CSARLGTSGRVYEQYF
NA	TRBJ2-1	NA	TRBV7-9	TGTGCCAGCAGCTCGCAGGGGGGGCCACTGAATGAGCAGTTCTTC	CASSSQGGPLNEQFF
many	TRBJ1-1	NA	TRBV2	TGTGCCAGCAGTCCCCGACTGATGAACACTGAAGCTTTCTTT	CASSPRLMNTEAFF